This T cell receptor beta chain was captured in a study of post-analysis software for immune sequencing data. General study points: Five or six TRBV segments, TRBV5-6, TRBV5-1 and TRBV20-1 among them, were found more frequent in patients than controls.

In the case of this clonotype: Its antigen remains unidentified. The junction departs from the called germline gene at one end, perhaps through a read error.

Carried by the TCR beta cDNA libraries were unique molecular identifiers. T cells, about 0.85 to 11 million of them, yielded around 460,000 cDNA molecules. TCRdb analysed the PCR reads with MiXCR anew, one entry per CDR3 protein. Altogether more than 450,000 distinct CDR3 sequences are present, roughly two fifths being singletons, with the ten largest covering over 1.5%. The length of the CDR3 is 17 residues. Germline V gene sequence: CDR1 SGHTA, CDR2 FQGNSA. V gene TRBV7-2 combines with J gene TRBJ2-3; 14 nucleotides agree with TRBD2. The sequence was obtained from a girl aged 5-17 years with multiple sclerosis. Sequencing was done on a sample of blood. CDR3 sequence (DNA): TGTGACAGCAGCTCCCCGACTAGCGGGGGGGGAACAGATACGCAGTATTTT. Its translation: CDSSSPTSGGGTDTQYF. The complete variable domain, with remaining parts taken from reference TRBV7-2 and TRBJ2-3, reads GAGVSQSPSNKVTEKGKDVELRCDPISGHTALYWYRQSLGQGLEFLIYFQGNSAPDKSGLPSDRFSAERTGGSVSTLTIQRTQQEDSAVYLCDSSSPTSGGGTDTQYFGPGTRLTVL.